The sequence of this T cell receptor beta chain was determined in a study of blood T cell repertoires in COVID-19. Overall study: Whether acute or convalescent, the COVID-19 samples came from the United States, Italy and Spain. T cells, B-cell-depleted T cells, or PBMCs provided the cDNA or gDNA that served as material.

Under the authors' procedure: Amplification with reference gene primers provided the estimates of nucleated cell counts. The repertoire was sequenced with immunoSEQ multiplex PCR; TCRdb's copy has only in-frame clones and lacks some. The D gene and trimming were derived from the DNA, and the V and J assignments and clone size from that table. Here the sample spans about 240,000 clones, about 70% being singletons. This CDR3 is 16 amino acids long. J gave up 3 bases and V 1 base, and 7 bases lay outside the gene matches. The germline CDR1 and CDR2 sequences are SGHDT and YYEEEE. The receptor comes from a woman of 80 years or more with acute or convalescent COVID-19. The genes are TRBV5-6 and TRBJ2-3; 8 bases are a match to TRBD1. What was sequenced was peripheral blood. CDR3 sequence (DNA): TGTGCCAGCAGCTTGTCCGGGCAGGGGGCAACAGATACGCAGTATTTT. Protein sequence: CASSLSGQGATDTQYF.